This record concerns one TCR beta chain sequence. Germline V gene sequence: CDR1 MDHEN, CDR2 SYDVKM. V gave up 6 bases and J gave up 5 bases, with 13 bases separating them. The CDR3 is 13 amino acids. The source of the sample is a study of blood T cell repertoires in COVID-19. TCRdb keeps only in-frame clones here, not all; method: immunoSEQ multiplex PCR. The table has fewer than 200,000 clones, roughly 79% seen once. The sample was peripheral blood. The receptor comes from an elderly woman with COVID-19, enrolled during active disease. The chain combines TRBV28 with TRBJ2-5, with TRBD2 as a possible D gene (6 bases). The CDR3 sequence: CASRLVGGETQYF. For the CDR3, the DNA is TGTGCCAGCAGATTGGTTGGGGGGGAGACCCAGTACTTC.